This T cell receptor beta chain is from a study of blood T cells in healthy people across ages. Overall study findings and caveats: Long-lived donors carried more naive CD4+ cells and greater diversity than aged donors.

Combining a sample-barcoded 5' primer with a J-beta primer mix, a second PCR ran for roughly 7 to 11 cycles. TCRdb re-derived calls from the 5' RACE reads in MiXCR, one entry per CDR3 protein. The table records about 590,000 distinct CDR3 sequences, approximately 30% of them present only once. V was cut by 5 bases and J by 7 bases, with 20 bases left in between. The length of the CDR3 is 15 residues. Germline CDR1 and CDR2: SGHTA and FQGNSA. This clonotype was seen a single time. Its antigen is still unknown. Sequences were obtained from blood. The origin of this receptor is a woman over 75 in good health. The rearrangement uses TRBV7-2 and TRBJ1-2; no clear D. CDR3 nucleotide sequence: TGTGCCAGCAGCAACTTTCCCGTAGCGGCCTGTGGCTACACCTTC. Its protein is CASSNFPVAACGYTF.